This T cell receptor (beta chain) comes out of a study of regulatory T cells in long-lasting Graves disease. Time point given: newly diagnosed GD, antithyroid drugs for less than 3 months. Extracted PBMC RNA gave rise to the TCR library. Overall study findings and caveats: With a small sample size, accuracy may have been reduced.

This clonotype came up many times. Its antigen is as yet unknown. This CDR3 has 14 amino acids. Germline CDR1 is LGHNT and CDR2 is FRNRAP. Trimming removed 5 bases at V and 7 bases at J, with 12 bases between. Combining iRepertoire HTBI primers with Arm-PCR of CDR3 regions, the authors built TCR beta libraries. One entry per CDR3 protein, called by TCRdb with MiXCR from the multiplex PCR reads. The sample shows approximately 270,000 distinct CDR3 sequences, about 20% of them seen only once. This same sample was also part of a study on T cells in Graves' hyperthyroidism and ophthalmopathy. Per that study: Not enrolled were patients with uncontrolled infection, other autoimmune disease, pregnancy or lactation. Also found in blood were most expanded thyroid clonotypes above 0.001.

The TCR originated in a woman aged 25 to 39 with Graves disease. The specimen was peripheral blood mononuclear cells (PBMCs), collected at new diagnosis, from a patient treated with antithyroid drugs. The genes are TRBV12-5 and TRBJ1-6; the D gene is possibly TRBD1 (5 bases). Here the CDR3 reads CASGPGGRNSPLHF. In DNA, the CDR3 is TGTGCTAGTGGTCCCGGGGGGAGAAATTCACCCCTCCACTTT.